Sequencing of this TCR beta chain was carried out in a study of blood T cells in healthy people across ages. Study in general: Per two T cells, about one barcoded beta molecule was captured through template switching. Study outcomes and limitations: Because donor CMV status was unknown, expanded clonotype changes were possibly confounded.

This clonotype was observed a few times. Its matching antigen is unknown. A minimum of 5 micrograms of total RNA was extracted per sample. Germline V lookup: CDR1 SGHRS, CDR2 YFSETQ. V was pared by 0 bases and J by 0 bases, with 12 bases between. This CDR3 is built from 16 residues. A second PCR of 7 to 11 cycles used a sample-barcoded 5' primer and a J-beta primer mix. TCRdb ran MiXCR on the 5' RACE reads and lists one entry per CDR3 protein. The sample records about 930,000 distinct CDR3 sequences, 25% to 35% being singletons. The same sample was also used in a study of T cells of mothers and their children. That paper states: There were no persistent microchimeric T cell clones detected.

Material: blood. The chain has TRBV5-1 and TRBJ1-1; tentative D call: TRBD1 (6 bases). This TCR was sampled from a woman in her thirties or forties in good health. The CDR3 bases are TGCGCCAGCAGCTTGGCCGGGGGGGCTCTGAACACTGAAGCTTTCTTT. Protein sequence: CASSLAGGALNTEAFF.